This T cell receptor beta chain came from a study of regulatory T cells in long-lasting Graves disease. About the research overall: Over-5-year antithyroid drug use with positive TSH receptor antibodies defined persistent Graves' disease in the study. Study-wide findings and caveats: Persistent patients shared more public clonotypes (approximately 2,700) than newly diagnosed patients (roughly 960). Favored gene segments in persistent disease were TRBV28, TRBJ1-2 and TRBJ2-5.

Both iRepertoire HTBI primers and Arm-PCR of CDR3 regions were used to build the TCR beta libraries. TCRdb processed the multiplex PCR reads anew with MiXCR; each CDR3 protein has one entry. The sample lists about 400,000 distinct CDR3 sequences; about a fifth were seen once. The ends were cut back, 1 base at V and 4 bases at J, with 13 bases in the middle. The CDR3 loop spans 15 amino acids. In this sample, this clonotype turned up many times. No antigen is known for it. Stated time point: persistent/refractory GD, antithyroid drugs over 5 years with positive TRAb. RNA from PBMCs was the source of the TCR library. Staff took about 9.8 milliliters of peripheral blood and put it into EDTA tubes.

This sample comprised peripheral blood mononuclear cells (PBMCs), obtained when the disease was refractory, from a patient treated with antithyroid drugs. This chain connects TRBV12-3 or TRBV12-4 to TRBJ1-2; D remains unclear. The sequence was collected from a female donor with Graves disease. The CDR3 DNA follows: TGTGCCAGCAGTTTAGATGTAGATTCAGGCTATGGCTACACCTTC. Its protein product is CASSLDVDSGYGYTF.